Only a few counts were recorded for the clone carrying this T cell receptor (beta chain). What it binds is unknown. Between the trimmed V and J ends, which lost 3 bases and 4 bases, there was a span of 10 bases. There are 14 residues in the CDR3. The source of the sample is a study of T cells in Graves' hyperthyroidism and ophthalmopathy. Whole-study results and caveats: Peripheral blood also featured most of the thyroid clonotypes expanded above 0.001.

The TCR beta CDR3 regions underwent amplification using RNA transcripts as the source. Researchers ran a first-round RT-PCR on the TCR CDR3 using the HTBI primer set. TCRdb reprocessed the multiplex PCR reads with MiXCR, giving one entry per CDR3 protein. Here the sample spans around 300,000 distinct CDR3 sequences, approximately 21% being singletons. Material: blood. The rearrangement links TRBV12-3 or TRBV12-4 to TRBJ1-3; no reliable D call. The TCR sequence derives from a man under 40 with Graves' ophthalmopathy. The DNA for the CDR3 is TGTGCCAGCAGTTTGGGCAGCCTCGGAAACACCATATATTTT. Encoded protein: CASSLGSLGNTIYF.